This record looks at one T cell receptor (beta chain) sequence and its context. In the original analysis: Reference gene primer amplification gave nucleated cell count estimates. Method: immunoSEQ multiplex PCR; TCRdb's copy keeps in-frame clones and lacks some. D and trimming were read from the DNA, whereas the V and J calls and clone size are those reported in that table. The table includes some 220,000 clones, roughly 88% detected once. This sample was included in a study of blood T cell repertoires in COVID-19. Study context: Collection of acute and convalescent COVID-19 samples took place in the United States, Italy and Spain. The cDNA or gDNA used as material had been derived from T cells, B-cell-depleted T cells, or PBMCs.

Grouping used clinical history reported by participants in a survey and questionnaire. Germline lookup yields CDR1 SGHTA and CDR2 FQGNSA. CDR3 size: 15 residues. V lost 5 bases to trimming and J lost 0 bases; unmatched junction nucleotides: 5. V and J are TRBV7-2 and TRBJ1-2; 8 nucleotides match TRBD1. The sequence derives from a woman aged 40 to 50 with acute COVID-19. Input material: PBMCs or T cells enriched from blood (not recorded which). The DNA for the CDR3 is TGTGCCAGCAGCCCCGGGACAGGTACTAACTATGGCTACACCTTC. It encodes CASSPGTGTNYGYTF. The whole variable domain, filled in from reference TRBV7-2 and TRBJ1-2, reads GAGVSQSPSNKVTEKGKDVELRCDPISGHTALYWYRQSLGQGLEFLIYFQGNSAPDKSGLPSDRFSAERTGGSVSTLTIQRTQQEDSAVYLCASSPGTGTNYGYTFGSGTRLTVV.